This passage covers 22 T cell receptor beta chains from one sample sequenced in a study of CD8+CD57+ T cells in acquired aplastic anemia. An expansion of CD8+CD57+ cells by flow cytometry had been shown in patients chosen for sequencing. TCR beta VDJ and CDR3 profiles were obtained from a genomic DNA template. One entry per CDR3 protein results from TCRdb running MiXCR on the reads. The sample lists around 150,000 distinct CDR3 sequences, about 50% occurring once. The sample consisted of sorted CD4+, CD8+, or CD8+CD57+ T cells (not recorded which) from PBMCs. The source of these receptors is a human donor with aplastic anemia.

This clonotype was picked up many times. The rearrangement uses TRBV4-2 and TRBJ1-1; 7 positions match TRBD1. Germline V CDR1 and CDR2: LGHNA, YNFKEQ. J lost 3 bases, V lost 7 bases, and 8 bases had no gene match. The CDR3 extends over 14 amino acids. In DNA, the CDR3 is TGTGCCAGCAAGGGGGCCGGTAGGGACACTGAAGCTTTCTTT. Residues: CASKGAGRDTEAFF.

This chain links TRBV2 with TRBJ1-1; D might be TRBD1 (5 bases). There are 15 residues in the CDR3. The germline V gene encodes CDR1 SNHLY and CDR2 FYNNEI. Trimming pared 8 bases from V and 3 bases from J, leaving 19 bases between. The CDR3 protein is CASFPMGGSYTEAFF. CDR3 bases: TGTGCCAGCTTTCCAATGGGGGGTAGTTACACTGAAGCTTTCTTT.

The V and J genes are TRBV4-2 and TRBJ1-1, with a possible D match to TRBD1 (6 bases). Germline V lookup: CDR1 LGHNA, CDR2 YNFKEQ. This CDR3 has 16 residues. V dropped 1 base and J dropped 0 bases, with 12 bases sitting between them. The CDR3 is CASSQAAGAMNTEAFF. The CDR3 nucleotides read TGTGCCAGCAGCCAAGCCGCAGGGGCTATGAACACTGAAGCTTTCTTT.

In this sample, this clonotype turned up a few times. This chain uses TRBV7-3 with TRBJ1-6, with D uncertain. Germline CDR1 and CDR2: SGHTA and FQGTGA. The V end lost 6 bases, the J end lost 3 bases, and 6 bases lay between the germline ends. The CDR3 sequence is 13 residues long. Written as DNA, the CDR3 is TGTGCCAGCAGTCGTCTCTATAATTCACCCCTCCACTTT. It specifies CASSRLYNSPLHF.

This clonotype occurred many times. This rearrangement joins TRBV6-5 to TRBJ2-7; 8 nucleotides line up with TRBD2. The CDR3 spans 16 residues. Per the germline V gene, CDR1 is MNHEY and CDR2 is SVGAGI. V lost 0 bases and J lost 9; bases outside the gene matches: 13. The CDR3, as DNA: TGTGCCAGCAGTTACTCCTTTTCGATCGGGAGGGTCGGGCAGTACTTC. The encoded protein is CASSYSFSIGRVGQYF.

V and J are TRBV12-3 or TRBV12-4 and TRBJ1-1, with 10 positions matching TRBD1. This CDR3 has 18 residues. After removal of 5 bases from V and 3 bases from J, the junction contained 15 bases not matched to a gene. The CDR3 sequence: CASSPRDRGWEKDTEAFF. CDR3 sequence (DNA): TGTGCCAGCAGTCCCCGGGACAGGGGCTGGGAGAAGGACACTGAAGCTTTCTTT.

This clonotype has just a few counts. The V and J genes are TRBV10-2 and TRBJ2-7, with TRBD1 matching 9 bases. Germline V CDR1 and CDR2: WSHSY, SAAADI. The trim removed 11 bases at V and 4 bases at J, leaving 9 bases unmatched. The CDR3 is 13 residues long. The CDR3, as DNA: TGCGCCGTAGGGGGACAGGGTTGGTACGAGCAGTACTTC. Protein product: CAVGGQGWYEQYF.

The CDR3 DNA is TGTGCCAGCAGCTTAGCGGGGGGGCGCCCAACTAACTATGGCTACACCTTC. Its protein is CASSLAGGRPTNYGYTF. The chain is built from TRBV7-8 and TRBJ1-2, with D possibly being TRBD1 (6 bases). CDR1 is SGHVS and CDR2 is FQNEAQ in the germline V gene. Trimming removed 0 bases from V and 0 bases from J, with 14 bases in between. The CDR3 has 17 amino acids.

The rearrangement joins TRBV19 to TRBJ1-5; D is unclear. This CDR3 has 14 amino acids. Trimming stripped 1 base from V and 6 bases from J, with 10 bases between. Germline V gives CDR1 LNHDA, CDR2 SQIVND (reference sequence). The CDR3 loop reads CASSIAGGSQPQHF. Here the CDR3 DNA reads TGTGCCAGTAGTATAGCAGGAGGGTCTCAGCCCCAGCATTTT.

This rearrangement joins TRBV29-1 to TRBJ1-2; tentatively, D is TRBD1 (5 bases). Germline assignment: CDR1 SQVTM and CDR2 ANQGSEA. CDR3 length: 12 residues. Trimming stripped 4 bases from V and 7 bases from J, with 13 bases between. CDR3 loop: CSVVVGAGGYTF. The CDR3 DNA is TGCAGCGTTGTAGTTGGGGCGGGTGGCTACACCTTC.

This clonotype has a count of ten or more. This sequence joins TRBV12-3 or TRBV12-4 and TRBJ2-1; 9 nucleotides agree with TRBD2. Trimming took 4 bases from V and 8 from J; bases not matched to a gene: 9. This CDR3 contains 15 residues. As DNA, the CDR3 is TGTGCCAGCAGTTCGGCTGGCGGGAGGGCCCATGAGCAGTTCTTC. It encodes CASSSAGGRAHEQFF.

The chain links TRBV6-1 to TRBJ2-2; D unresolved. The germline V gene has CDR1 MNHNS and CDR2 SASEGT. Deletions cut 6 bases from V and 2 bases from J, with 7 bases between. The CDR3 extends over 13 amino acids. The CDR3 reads CASRPYNTGELFF. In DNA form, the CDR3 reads TGTGCCAGCAGACCCTATAACACCGGGGAGCTGTTTTTT.

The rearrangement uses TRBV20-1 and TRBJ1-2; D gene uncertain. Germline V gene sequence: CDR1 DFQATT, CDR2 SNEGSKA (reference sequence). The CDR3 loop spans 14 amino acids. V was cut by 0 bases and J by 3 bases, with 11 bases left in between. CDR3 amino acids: CSAREPDPYYGYTF. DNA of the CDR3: TGCAGTGCTAGAGAACCTGATCCTTACTATGGCTACACCTTC.

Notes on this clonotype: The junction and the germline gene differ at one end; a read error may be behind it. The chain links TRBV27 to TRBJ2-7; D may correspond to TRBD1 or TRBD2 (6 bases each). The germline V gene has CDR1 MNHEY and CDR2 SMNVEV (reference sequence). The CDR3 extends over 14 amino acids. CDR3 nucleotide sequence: TGTGCCAGCAGTTTGGAGGGGGATGGCTACGAGCGGTACTTC. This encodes CASSLEGDGYERYF.

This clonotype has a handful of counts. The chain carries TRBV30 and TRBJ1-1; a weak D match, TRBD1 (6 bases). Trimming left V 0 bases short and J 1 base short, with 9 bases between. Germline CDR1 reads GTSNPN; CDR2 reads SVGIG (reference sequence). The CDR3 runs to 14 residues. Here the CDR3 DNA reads TGTGCCTGGAGTGTGGGACACGGGAACACTGAAGCTTTCTTT. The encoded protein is CAWSVGHGNTEAFF.

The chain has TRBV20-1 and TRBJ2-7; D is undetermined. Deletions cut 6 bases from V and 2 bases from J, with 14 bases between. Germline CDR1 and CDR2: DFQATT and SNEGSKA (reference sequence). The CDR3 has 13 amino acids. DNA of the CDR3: TGCAGTGCGAGCAGGCTCGAAGCCTACGAGCAGTACTTC. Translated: CSASRLEAYEQYF.

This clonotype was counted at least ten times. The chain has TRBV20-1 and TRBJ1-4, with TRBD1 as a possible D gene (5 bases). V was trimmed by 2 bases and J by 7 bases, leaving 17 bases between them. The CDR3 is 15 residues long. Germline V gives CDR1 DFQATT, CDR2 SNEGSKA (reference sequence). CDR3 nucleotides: TGCAGTGCTAGACGTACCCCCGGGACGGGTGAAAAACTGTTTTTT. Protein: CSARRTPGTGEKLFF.

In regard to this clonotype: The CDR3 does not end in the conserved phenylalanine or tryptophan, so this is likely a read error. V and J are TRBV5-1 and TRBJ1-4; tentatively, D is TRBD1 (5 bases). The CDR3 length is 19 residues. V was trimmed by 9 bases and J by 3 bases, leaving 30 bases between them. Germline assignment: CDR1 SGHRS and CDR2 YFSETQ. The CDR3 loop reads CAKSSERKGRGFPNEKLFL. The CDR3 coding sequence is TGCGCCAAGAGCTCCGAGCGAAAGGGGAGGGGTTTTCCTAATGAAAAACTGTTTCTT.

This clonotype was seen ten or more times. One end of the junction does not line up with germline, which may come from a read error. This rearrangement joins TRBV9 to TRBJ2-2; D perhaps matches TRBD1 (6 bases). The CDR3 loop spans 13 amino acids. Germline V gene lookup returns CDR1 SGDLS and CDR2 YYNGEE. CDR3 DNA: TGTGCCAGCAGCCAGGGGAACTCCGGGGAGCTGTTTTTT. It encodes CASSQGNSGELFF.

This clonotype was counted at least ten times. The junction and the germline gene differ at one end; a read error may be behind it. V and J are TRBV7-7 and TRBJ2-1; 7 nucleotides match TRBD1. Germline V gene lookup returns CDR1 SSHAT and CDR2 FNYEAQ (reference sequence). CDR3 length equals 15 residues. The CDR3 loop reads CASSAPGTAYNEQFF. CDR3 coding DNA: TGTGCTAGCAGCGCCCCCGGGACAGCCTATAATGAGCAGTTCTTC. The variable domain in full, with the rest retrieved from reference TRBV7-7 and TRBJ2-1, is GAGVSQSPRYKVTKRGQDVTLRCDPISSHATLYWYQQALGQGPEFLTYFNYEAQPDKSGLPSDRFSAERPEGSISTLTIQRTEQRDSAMYRCASSAPGTAYNEQFFGPGTRLTVL.

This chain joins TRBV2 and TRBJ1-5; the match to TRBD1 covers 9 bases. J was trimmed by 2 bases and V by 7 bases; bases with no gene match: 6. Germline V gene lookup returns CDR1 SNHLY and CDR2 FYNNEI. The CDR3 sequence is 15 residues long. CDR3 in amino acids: CASTLDRGGNQPQHF. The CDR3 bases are TGTGCCAGCACCTTGGACAGGGGTGGCAATCAGCCCCAGCATTTT.

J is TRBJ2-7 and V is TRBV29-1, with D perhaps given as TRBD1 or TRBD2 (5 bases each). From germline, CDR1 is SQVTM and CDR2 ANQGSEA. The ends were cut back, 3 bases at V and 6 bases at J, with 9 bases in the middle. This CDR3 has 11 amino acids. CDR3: CSVEGTSEQYF. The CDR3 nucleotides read TGCAGCGTTGAGGGGACCTCCGAGCAGTACTTC.